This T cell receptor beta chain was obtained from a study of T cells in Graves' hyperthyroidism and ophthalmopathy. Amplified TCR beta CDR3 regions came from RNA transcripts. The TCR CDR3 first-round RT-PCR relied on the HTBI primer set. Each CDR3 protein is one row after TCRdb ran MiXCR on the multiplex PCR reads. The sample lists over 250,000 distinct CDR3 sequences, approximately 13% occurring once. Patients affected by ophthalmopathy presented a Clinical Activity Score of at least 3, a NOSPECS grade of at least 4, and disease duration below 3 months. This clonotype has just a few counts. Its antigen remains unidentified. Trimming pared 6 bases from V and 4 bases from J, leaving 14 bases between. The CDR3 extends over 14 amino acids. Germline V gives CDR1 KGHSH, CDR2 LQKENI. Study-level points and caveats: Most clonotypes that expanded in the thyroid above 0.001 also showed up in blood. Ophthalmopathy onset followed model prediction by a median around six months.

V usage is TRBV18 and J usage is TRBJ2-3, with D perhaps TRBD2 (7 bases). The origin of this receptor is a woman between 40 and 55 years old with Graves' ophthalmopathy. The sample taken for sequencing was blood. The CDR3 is CASSYNGGPDTQYF. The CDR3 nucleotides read TGTGCCAGCTCCTACAACGGGGGGCCAGATACGCAGTATTTT.